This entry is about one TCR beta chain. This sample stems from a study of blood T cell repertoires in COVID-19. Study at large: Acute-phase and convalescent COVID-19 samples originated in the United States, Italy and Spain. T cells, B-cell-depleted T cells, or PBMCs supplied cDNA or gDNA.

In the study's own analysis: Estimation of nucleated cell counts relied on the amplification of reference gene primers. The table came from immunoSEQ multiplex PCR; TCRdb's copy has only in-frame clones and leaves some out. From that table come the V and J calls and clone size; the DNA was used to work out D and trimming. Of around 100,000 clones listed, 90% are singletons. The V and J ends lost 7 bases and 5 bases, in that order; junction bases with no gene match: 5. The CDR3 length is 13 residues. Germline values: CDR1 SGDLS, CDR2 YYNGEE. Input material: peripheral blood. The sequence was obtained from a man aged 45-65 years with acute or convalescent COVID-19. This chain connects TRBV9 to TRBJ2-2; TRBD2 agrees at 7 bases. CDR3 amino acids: CASRQGGTGELFF. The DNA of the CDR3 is TGTGCCAGCCGGCAGGGAGGGACCGGGGAGCTGTTTTTT.